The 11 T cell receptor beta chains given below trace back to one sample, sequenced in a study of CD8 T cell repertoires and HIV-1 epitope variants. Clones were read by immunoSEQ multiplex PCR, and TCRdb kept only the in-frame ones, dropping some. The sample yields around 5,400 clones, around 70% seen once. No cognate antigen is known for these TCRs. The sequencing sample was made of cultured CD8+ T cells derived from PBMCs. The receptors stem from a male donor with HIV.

CDR3 in amino acids: CASSLEGGRGNGYTF. The CDR3 DNA reads TGTGCCAGCAGCTTGGAAGGTGGCAGGGGTAATGGCTACACCTTC. The J gene is TRBJ1-2, the V gene TRBV5-4, with D possibly TRBD1 on 6 matching bases. CDR1 and CDR2 from the germline V gene are SGHNT and YYREEE (reference sequence). The ends were cut back, 0 bases at V and 6 bases at J, with 15 bases in the middle. This CDR3 has 15 amino acids.

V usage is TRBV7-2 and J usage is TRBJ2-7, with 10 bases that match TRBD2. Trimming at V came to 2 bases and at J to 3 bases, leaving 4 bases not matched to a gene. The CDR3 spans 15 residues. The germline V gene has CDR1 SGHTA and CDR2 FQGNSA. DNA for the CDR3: TGTGCCAGCAGCTTAAGGCCTAGCGGGGGCTACGAGCAGTACTTC. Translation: CASSLRPSGGYEQYF.

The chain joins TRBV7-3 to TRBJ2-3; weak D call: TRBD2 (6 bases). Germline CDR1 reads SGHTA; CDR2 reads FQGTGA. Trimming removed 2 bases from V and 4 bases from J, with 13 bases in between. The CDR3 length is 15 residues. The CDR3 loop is CASSLSGDSSDTQYF. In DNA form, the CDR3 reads TGTGCCAGCAGCTTATCGGGGGACTCGTCAGATACGCAGTATTTT.

CDR3: CASIRIGNMNTEAFF. In nucleotides, the CDR3 is TGTGCCAGTATTCGGATCGGGAACATGAACACTGAAGCTTTCTTT. The chain has TRBV19 and TRBJ1-1; D gene uncertain. Trimming took 7 bases from V and 0 from J, leaving 15 bases between them. Germline V gene data show CDR1 as LNHDA and CDR2 as SQIVND (reference sequence). The length of the CDR3 is 15 residues.

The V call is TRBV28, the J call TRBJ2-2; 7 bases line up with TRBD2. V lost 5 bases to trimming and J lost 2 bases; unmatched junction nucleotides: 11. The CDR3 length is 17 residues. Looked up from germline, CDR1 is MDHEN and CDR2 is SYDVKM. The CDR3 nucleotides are TGTGCCAGCAGTATCCCGGGACTACCTTTAAACACCGGGGAGCTGTTTTTT. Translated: CASSIPGLPLNTGELFF.

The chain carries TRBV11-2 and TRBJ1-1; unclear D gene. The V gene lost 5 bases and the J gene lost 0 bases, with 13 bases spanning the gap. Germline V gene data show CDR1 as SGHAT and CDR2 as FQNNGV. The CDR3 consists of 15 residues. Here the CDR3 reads CASSPPRFMNTEAFF. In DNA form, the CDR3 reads TGTGCCAGCAGCCCCCCAAGGTTTATGAACACTGAAGCTTTCTTT.

The CDR3 region is CASSVPTDTQYF. The DNA for the CDR3 is TGTGCCAGCAGCGTACCTACAGATACGCAGTATTTT. The chain joins TRBV9 to TRBJ2-3; D gene unclear. Germline lookup yields CDR1 SGDLS and CDR2 YYNGEE. The CDR3 runs to 12 residues. V was trimmed by 1 base and J by 3 bases, leaving 3 bases between them.

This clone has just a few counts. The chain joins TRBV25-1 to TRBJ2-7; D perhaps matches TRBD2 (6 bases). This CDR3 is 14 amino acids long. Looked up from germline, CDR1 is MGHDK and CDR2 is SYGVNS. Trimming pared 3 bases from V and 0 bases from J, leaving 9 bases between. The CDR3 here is CASSEGGSSYEQYF. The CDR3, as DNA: TGTGCCAGCAGTGAGGGGGGATCCTCCTACGAGCAGTACTTC.

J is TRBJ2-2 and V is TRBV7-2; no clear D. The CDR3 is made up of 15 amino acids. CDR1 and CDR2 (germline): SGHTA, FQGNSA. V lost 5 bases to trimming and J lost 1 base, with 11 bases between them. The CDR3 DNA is TGTGCCAGCAGCCCAAAGGGTTTGAACACCGGGGAGCTGTTTTTT. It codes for CASSPKGLNTGELFF.

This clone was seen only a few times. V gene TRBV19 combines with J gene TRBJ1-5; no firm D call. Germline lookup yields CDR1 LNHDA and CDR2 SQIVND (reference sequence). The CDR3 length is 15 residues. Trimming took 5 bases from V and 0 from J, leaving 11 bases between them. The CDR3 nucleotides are TGTGCCAGTAGTCCCCAGACTCATAGCAATCAGCCCCAGCATTTT. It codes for CASSPQTHSNQPQHF.

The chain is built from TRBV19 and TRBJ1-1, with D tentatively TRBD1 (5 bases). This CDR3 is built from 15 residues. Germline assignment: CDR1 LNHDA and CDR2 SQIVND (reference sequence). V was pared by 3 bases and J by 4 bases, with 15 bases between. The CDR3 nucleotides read TGTGCCAGTAGTATCCACTTGGGGGTTGGCACTGAAGCTTTCTTT. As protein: CASSIHLGVGTEAFF.